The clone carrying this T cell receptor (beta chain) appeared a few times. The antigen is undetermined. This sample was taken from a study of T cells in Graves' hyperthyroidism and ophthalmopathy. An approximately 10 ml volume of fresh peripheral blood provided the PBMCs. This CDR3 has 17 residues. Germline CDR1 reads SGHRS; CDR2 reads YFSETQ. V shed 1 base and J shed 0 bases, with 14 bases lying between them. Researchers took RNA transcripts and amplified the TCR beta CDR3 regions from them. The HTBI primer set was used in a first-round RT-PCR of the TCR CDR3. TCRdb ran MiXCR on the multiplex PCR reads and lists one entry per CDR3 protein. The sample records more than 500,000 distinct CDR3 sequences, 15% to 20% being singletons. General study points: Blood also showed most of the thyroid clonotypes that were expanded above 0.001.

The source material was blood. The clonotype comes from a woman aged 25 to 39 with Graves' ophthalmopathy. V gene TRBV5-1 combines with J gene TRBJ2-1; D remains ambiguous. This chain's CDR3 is CASSLLSAAGSYNEQFF. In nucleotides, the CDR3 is TGCGCCAGCAGCTTGCTGTCGGCGGCAGGCTCCTACAATGAGCAGTTCTTC.